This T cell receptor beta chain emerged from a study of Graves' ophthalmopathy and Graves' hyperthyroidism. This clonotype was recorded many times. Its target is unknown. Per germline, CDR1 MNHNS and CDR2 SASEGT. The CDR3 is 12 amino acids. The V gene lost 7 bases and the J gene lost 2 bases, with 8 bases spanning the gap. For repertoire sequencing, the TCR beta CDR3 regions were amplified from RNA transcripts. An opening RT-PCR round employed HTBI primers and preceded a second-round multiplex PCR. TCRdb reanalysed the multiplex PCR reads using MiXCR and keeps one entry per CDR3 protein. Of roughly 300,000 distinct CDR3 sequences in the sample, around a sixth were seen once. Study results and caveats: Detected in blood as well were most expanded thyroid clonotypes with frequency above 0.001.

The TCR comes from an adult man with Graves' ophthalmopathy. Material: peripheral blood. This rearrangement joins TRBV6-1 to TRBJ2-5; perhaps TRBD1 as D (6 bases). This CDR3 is CASTDSQETQYF. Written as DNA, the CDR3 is TGTGCCAGCACGGACAGTCAAGAGACCCAGTACTTC.